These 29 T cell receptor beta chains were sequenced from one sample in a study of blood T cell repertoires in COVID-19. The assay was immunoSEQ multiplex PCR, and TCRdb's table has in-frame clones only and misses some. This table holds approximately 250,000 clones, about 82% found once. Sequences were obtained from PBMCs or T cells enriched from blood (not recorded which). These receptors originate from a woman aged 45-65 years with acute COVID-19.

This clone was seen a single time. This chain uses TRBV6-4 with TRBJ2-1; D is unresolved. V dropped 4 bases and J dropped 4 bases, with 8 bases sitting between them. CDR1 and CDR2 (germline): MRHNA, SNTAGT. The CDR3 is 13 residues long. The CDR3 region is CASSARLYNEQFF. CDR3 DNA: TGTGCCAGCAGTGCTCGACTTTACAATGAGCAGTTCTTC.

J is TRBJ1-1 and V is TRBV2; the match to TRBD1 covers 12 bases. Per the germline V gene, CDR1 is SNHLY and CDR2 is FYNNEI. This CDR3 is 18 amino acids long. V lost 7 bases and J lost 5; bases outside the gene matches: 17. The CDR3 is CASIPGTGGAYRQTEAFF. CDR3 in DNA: TGTGCCAGCATTCCCGGGACAGGGGGCGCATATAGACAGACTGAAGCTTTCTTT.

The CDR3: CASSRGGVAFYTF. The CDR3 nucleotides are TGTGCCAGCAGTCGAGGGGGGGTAGCGTTCTACACCTTC. The rearrangement joins TRBV12-3 or TRBV12-4 to TRBJ1-2; a possible D gene is TRBD1 (6 bases). This CDR3 region has 13 residues. Trimming pared 5 bases from V and 10 bases from J, leaving 17 bases between.

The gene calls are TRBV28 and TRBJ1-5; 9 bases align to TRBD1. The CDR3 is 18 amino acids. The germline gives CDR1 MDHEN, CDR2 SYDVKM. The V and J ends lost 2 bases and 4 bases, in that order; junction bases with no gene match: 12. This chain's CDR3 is CASSLGTGSMGGNQPQHF. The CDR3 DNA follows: TGTGCCAGCAGTTTAGGGACAGGGAGTATGGGGGGAAATCAGCCCCAGCATTTT.

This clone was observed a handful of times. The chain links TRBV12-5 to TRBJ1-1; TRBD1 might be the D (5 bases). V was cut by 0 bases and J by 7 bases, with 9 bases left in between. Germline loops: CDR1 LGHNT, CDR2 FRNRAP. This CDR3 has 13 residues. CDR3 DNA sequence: TGTGCTAGTGGTTTGGTCTACGGGGGTGAAGCTTTCTTT. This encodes CASGLVYGGEAFF.

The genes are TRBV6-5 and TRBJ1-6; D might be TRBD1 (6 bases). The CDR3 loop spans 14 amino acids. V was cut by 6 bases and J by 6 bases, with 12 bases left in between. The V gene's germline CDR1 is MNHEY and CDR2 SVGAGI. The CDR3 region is CASRAGTPNSPLHF. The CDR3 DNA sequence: TGTGCCAGCAGGGCCGGGACACCTAATTCACCCCTCCACTTT.

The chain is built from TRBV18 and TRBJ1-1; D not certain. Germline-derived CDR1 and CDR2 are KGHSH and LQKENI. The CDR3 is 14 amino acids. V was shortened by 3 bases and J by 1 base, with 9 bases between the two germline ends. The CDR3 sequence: CASSPPSENTEAFF. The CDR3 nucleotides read TGTGCCAGCTCACCGCCCAGTGAGAACACTGAAGCTTTCTTT.

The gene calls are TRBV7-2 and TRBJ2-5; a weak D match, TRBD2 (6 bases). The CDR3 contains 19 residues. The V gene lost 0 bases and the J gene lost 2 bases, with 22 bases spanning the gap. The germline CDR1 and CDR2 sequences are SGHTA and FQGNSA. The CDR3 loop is CASSLAVPSRGFEQETQYF. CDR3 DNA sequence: TGTGCCAGCAGCTTAGCCGTCCCTAGCCGGGGGTTCGAGCAAGAGACCCAGTACTTC.

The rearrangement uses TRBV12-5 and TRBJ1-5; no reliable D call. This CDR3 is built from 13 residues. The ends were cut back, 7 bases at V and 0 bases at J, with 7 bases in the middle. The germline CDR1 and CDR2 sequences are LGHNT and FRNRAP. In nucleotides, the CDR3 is TGTGCTAGTGAGGAGTTTAGCAATCAGCCCCAGCATTTT. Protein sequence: CASEEFSNQPQHF.

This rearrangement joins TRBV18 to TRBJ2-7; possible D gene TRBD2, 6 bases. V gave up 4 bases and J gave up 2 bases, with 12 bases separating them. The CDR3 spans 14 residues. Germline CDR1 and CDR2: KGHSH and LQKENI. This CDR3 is CASSLDYLTYEQYF. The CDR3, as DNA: TGTGCCAGCTCACTGGACTACCTCACCTACGAGCAGTACTTC.

The CDR3 spells CASSSPTGGNYGYTF. The CDR3 DNA reads as TGTGCCAGCAGCTCCCCCACAGGCGGGAATTATGGCTACACCTTC. The rearrangement links TRBV5-4 to TRBJ1-2; possibly TRBD1 for D (5 bases). The V end was cut by 3 bases, the J end by 5 bases, with 17 bases between. The germline V gene encodes CDR1 SGHNT and CDR2 YYREEE (reference sequence). The CDR3 sequence is 15 residues long.

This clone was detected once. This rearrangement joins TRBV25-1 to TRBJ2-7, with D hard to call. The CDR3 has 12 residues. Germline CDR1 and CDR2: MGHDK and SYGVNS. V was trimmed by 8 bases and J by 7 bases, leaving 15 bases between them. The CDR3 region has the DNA TGTGCCAGCTCCCCTTCCGTTTTTGAGCAGTACTTC. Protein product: CASSPSVFEQYF.

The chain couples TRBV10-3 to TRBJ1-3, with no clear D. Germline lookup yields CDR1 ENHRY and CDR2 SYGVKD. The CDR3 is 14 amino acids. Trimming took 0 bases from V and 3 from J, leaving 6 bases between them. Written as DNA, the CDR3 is TGTGCCATCAGTGAGTCCAATGTTGGAAACACCATATATTTT. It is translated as CAISESNVGNTIYF.

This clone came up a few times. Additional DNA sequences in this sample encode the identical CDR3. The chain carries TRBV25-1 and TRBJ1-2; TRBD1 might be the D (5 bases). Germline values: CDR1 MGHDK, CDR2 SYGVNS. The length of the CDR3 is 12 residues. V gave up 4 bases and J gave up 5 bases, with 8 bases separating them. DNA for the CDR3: TGTGCCAGCAGTGGAGACAGTTATGGCTACACCTTC. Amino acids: CASSGDSYGYTF.

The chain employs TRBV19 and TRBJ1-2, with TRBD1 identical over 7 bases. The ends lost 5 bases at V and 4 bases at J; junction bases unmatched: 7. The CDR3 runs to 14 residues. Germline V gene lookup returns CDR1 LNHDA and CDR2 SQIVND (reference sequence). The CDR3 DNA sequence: TGTGCCAGTAGTGGGAGACAGGGTCCCTATGGCTACACCTTC. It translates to CASSGRQGPYGYTF. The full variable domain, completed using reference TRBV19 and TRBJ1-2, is DGGITQSPKYLFRKEGQNVTLSCEQNLNHDAMYWYRQDPGQGLRLIYYSQIVNDFQKGDIAEGYSVSREKKESFPLTVTSAQKNPTAFYLCASSGRQGPYGYTFGSGTRLTVV.

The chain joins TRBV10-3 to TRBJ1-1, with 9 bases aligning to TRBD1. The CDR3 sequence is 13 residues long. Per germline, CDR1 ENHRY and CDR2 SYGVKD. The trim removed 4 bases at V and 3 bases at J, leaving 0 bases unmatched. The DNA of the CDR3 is TGTGCCATCAGTGGGACAGGGGACACTGAAGCTTTCTTT. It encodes CAISGTGDTEAFF.

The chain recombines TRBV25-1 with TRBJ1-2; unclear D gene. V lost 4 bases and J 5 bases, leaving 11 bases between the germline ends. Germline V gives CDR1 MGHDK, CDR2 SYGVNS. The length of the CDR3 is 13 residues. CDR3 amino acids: CASSVREGYGYTF. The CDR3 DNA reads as TGTGCCAGCAGTGTACGGGAGGGTTATGGCTACACCTTC.

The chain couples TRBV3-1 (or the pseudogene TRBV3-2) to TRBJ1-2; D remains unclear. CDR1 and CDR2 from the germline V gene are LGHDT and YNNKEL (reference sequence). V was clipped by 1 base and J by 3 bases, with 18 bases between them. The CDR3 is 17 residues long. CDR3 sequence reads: CASSQGAASLGYYGYTF. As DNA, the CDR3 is TGTGCCAGCAGCCAAGGTGCCGCGTCCCTAGGATACTATGGCTACACCTTC.

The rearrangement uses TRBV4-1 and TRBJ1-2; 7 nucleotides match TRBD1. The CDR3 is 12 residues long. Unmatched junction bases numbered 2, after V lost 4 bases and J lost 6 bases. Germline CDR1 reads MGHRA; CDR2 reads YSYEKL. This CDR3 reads CASSPDRDGYTF. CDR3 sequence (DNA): TGCGCCAGCAGCCCCGACAGGGATGGCTACACCTTC.

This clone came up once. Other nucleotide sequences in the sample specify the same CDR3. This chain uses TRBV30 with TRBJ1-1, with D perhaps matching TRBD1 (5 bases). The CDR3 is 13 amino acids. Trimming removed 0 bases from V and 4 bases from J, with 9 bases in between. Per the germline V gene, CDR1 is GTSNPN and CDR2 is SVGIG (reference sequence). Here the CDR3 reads CAWSVQGATEAFF. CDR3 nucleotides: TGTGCCTGGAGTGTCCAGGGCGCCACTGAAGCTTTCTTT.

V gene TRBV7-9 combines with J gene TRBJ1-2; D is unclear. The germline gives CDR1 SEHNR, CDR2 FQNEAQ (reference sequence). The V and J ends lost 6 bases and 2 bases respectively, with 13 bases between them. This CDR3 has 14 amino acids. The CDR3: CASRSAGENYGYTF. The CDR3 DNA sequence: TGTGCCAGCAGATCCGCGGGAGAGAACTATGGCTACACCTTC.

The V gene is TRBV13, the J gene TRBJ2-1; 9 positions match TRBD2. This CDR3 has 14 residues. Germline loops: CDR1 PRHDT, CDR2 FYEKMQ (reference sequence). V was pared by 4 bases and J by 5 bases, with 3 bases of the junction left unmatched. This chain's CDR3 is CASSSAGGDNEQFF. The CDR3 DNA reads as TGTGCCAGCAGCTCCGCGGGAGGGGACAATGAGCAGTTCTTC.

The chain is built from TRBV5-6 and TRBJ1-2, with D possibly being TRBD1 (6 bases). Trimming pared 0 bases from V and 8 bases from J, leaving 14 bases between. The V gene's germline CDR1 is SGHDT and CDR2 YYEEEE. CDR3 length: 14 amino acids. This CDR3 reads CASSLVRGGSGYTF. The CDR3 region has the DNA TGTGCCAGCAGCTTGGTAAGAGGGGGAAGCGGCTACACCTTC. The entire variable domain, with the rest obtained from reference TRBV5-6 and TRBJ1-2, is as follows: DAGVTQSPTHLIKTRGQQVTLRCSPKSGHDTVSWYQQALGQGPQFIFQYYEEEERQRGNFPDRFSGHQFPNYSSELNVNALLLGDSALYLCASSLVRGGSGYTFGSGTRLTVV.

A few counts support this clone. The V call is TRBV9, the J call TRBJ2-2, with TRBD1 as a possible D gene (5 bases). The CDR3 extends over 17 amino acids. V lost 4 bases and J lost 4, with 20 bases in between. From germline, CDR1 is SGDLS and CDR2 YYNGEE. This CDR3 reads CASSPGAGPTGTGELFF. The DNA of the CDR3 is TGTGCCAGCAGCCCTGGGGCAGGCCCTACGGGCACCGGGGAGCTGTTTTTT.

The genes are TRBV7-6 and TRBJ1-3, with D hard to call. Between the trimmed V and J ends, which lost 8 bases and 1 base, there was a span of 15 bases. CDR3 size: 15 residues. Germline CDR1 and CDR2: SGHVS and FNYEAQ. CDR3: CASGSRGLSGNTIYF. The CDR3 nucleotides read TGTGCCAGCGGGTCCCGGGGATTGTCTGGAAACACCATATATTTT.

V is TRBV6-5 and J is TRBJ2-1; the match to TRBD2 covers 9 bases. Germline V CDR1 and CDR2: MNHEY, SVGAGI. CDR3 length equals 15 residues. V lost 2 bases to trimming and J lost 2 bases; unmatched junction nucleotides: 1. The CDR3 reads CASSYGTSPYNEQFF. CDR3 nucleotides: TGTGCCAGCAGTTACGGGACTAGCCCCTACAATGAGCAGTTCTTC.

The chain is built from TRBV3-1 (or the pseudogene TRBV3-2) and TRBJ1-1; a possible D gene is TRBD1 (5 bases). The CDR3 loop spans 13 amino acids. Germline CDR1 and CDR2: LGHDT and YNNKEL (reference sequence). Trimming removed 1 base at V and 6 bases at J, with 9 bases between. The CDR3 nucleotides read TGTGCCAGCAGCCAAGGGGGGAGGCCTGAAGCTTTCTTT. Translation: CASSQGGRPEAFF.

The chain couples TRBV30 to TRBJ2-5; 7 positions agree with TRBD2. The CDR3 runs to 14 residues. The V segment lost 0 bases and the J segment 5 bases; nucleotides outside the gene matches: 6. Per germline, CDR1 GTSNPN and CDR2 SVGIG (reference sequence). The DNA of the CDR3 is TGTGCCTGGAGTGTACAACTACTAGCGGAGACCCAGTACTTC. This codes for CAWSVQLLAETQYF.

Here the CDR3 reads CASSQDGVAGANVLTF. The CDR3 DNA reads as TGCGCCAGCAGCCAAGACGGGGTTGCTGGGGCCAACGTCCTGACTTTC. The chain is built from TRBV4-3 and TRBJ2-6, with D perhaps TRBD2 (5 bases). V was trimmed by 0 bases and J by 2 bases, leaving 8 bases between them. CDR3 length: 16 amino acids. The germline CDR1 and CDR2 sequences are LGHNA and YSLEER.